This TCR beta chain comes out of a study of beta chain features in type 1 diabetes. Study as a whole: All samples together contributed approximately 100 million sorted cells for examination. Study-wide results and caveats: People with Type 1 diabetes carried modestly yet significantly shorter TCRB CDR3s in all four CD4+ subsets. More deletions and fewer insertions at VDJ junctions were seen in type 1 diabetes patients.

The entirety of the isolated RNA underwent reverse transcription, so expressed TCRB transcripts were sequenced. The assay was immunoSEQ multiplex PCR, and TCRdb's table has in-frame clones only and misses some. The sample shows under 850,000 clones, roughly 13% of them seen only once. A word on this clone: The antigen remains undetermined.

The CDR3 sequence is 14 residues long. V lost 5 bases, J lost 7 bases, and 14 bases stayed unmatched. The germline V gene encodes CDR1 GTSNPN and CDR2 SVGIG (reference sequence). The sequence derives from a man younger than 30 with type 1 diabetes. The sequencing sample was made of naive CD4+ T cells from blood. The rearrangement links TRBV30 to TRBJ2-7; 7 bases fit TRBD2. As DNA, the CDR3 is TGTGCCTGGGGCGGGGGAACTGGCTATCCGGAGCAGTACTTC. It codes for CAWGGGTGYPEQYF.